The 31 T cell receptor beta chains presented below share a single source sample, sequenced in a study of shared clonotypes between healthy human individuals. Here immunoSEQ multiplex PCR was the method, and the copy in TCRdb shows in-frame clones only, minus some. Among about 1 million clones listed, around 74% were seen once. Specimen: memory CD4+ T cells sorted from blood. The subset was: CD45RA-negative fraction. These receptors came from a man aged 18 to 29 in good health.

This clone was observed a few times. The V and J genes are TRBV5-6 and TRBJ1-6; 12 positions match TRBD1. The CDR3 contains 15 residues. V gave up 3 bases and J gave up 7 bases; unmatched junction bases: 2. The V gene's germline CDR1 is SGHDT and CDR2 YYEEEE. DNA of the CDR3: TGTGCCAGCAGCTGGGACAGGGGGCCGAATTCACCCCTCCACTTT. This codes for CASSWDRGPNSPLHF.

The V call is TRBV18, the J call TRBJ2-4; 10 bases are shared with TRBD2. Germline lookup yields CDR1 KGHSH and CDR2 LQKENI. Trimming cost V 0 bases and J 8 bases; bases outside gene matches: 7. The CDR3 contains 16 residues. CDR3 protein: CASSPPELAGSYIQYF. For the CDR3, the DNA is TGTGCCAGCTCACCACCGGAACTAGCGGGGAGCTACATTCAGTACTTC.

The chain is built from TRBV5-1 and TRBJ2-5; 8 nucleotides align to TRBD1. The CDR3 is 13 residues long. Looked up from germline, CDR1 is SGHRS and CDR2 is YFSETQ. Losses at the gene ends were 7 bases for V and 1 base for J; bases not matched to a gene: 3. The CDR3: CASGGQVQETQYF. In nucleotides, the CDR3 is TGCGCCAGCGGGGGACAGGTCCAAGAGACCCAGTACTTC.

In the case of this clone: Other DNA sequences in this sample translate to the same CDR3. The chain carries TRBV5-1 and TRBJ2-5; D assignment may be TRBD1 or TRBD2 (6 bases each). The CDR3 is 15 amino acids. CDR1 is SGHRS and CDR2 is YFSETQ in the germline V gene. The V and J ends lost 0 bases and 1 base respectively, with 10 bases between them. CDR3 in amino acids: CASSLVGGLQETQYF. CDR3 nucleotide sequence: TGCGCCAGCAGCTTGGTAGGGGGGCTCCAAGAGACCCAGTACTTC. Full variable domain (rest looked up from reference TRBV5-1 and TRBJ2-5): KAGVTQTPRYLIKTRGQQVTLSCSPISGHRSVSWYQQTPGQGLQFLFEYFSETQRNKGNFPGRFSGRQFSNSRSEMNVSTLELGDSALYLCASSLVGGLQETQYFGPGTRLLVL.

The J gene is TRBJ1-6, the V gene TRBV19; 11 positions match TRBD1. The V gene end was trimmed by 6 bases and the J gene end by 6 bases; junction bases not matched to a gene: 4. The germline gives CDR1 LNHDA, CDR2 SQIVND (reference sequence). This CDR3 spans 15 amino acids. The CDR3 sequence is CASSGQGALNSPLHF. The CDR3 coding sequence is TGTGCCAGTAGCGGACAGGGGGCGCTTAATTCACCCCTCCACTTT. Supplemented by reference TRBV19 and TRBJ1-6, the full variable domain reads DGGITQSPKYLFRKEGQNVTLSCEQNLNHDAMYWYRQDPGQGLRLIYYSQIVNDFQKGDIAEGYSVSREKKESFPLTVTSAQKNPTAFYLCASSGQGALNSPLHFGNGTRLTVT.

Worth noting for this clone: Other nucleotide sequences in the sample specify the same CDR3. The chain has TRBV5-1 and TRBJ2-1; weak D call: TRBD2 (6 bases). V was shortened by 0 bases and J by 6 bases, with 10 bases between the two germline ends. The CDR3 has 14 residues. Germline V gives CDR1 SGHRS, CDR2 YFSETQ. CDR3 residues: CASSLVAGSNEQFF. As DNA, the CDR3 is TGCGCCAGCAGCTTGGTAGCCGGGAGCAATGAGCAGTTCTTC.

This clone was observed at least ten times. The chain links TRBV6-5 to TRBJ2-5; D not certain. This CDR3 comprises 11 residues. V lost 4 bases and J 1 base, leaving 1 base between the germline ends. CDR1 and CDR2 from the germline V gene are MNHEY and SVGAGI. CDR3 bases: TGTGCCAGCAGTTCCCAAGAGACCCAGTACTTC. Translated: CASSSQETQYF.

This chain uses TRBV27 with TRBJ2-7; D is possibly TRBD1 or TRBD2 (5 bases each). This CDR3 contains 15 residues. Germline values: CDR1 MNHEY, CDR2 SMNVEV (reference sequence). Deletions cut 5 bases from V and 11 bases from J, with 25 bases between. The CDR3 sequence is CASSQRNSQLRGEYF. The CDR3 DNA is TGTGCCAGCAGTCAAAGAAACAGCCAGCTACGAGGGGAGTACTTC.

The chain uses TRBV29-1 and TRBJ2-5; TRBD2 matches 13 bases. From germline, CDR1 is SQVTM and CDR2 ANQGSEA. V dropped 3 bases and J dropped 7; count of bases not matched to a gene: 14. The CDR3 runs 17 residues. The CDR3 loop is CSVEATSGGFRRGTQYF. The CDR3 DNA follows: TGCAGCGTTGAGGCGACTAGCGGGGGGTTTCGACGAGGGACCCAGTACTTC.

The DNA for the CDR3 is TGCGCCAGCAGTGACTCCTGGGGAAACATTCAGTACTTC. It encodes CASSDSWGNIQYF. The V and J genes are TRBV10-2 and TRBJ2-4; no definite D call. With 3 bases removed from V and 6 bases from J, the gap between germline ends came to 9 bases. Germline V gene sequence: CDR1 WSHSY, CDR2 SAAADI. This CDR3 is built from 13 residues.

V usage is TRBV6-5 and J usage is TRBJ1-4; D perhaps matches TRBD1 (5 bases). Trimming left V 0 bases short and J 8 bases short, with 13 bases between. Germline V CDR1 and CDR2: MNHEY, SVGAGI. The CDR3 extends over 15 amino acids. In nucleotides, the CDR3 is TGTGCCAGCAGTTACTCCGGGGGTGAATACGAAAAACTGTTTTTT. Its protein is CASSYSGGEYEKLFF.

This clone was seen a single time. The rearrangement uses TRBV15 and TRBJ1-5, with D perhaps matching TRBD1 (5 bases). Germline V gene lookup returns CDR1 LNHNV and CDR2 YYDKDF (reference sequence). The ends were cut back, 0 bases at V and 0 bases at J, with 21 bases in the middle. The CDR3 extends over 20 amino acids. In nucleotides, the CDR3 is TGTGCCACCAGCAGAGATATCGGGGCTCCACGAGGGCATAGCAATCAGCCCCAGCATTTT. Translated: CATSRDIGAPRGHSNQPQHF.

The V call is TRBV5-6, the J call TRBJ2-7; weak D call: TRBD2 (5 bases). Trimming cost V 0 bases and J 0 bases, with 7 bases left between them. The CDR3 has 14 amino acids. Germline CDR1 reads SGHDT; CDR2 reads YYEEEE. The CDR3 reads CASSLVGGSYEQYF. The CDR3 nucleotides are TGTGCCAGCAGCTTGGTTGGAGGCTCCTACGAGCAGTACTTC.

The chain is built from TRBV7-6 and TRBJ2-5; TRBD1 matches 11 bases. CDR3 length: 16 amino acids. V shed 5 bases, J shed 4 bases, and the junction held 9 bases outside the gene matches. Germline V gene lookup returns CDR1 SGHVS and CDR2 FNYEAQ. The CDR3 DNA sequence: TGTGCCAGCAGCCTATCCGGGACAGGGGGGGGAGAGACCCAGTACTTC. Translating gives CASSLSGTGGGETQYF.

V gene TRBV27 combines with J gene TRBJ2-5; 9 nucleotides agree with TRBD2. CDR1 MNHEY and CDR2 SMNVEV come from the germline V gene (reference sequence). The ends lost 5 bases at V and 5 bases at J; junction bases unmatched: 9. The CDR3 loop spans 15 amino acids. CDR3 sequence reads: CASSGLAGVWETQYF. The CDR3 bases are TGTGCCAGCAGTGGTTTAGCGGGGGTTTGGGAGACCCAGTACTTC.

This chain uses TRBV10-1 with TRBJ1-2; 7 nucleotides match TRBD1. This CDR3 spans 13 amino acids. J gave up 7 bases and V 4 bases, and 6 bases lay outside the gene matches. Per the germline V gene, CDR1 is WNHNN and CDR2 is SYGVQD (reference sequence). The CDR3 region is CASSADREVGYTF. The CDR3 DNA follows: TGCGCCAGCAGTGCCGACAGGGAGGTTGGCTACACCTTC.

The gene calls are TRBV10-1 and TRBJ2-7; D is undetermined. This CDR3 comprises 12 residues. Germline values: CDR1 WNHNN, CDR2 SYGVQD (reference sequence). V lost 5 bases and J 0 bases, leaving 5 bases between the germline ends. CDR3 sequence: CASSPGSYEQYF. CDR3 in DNA: TGCGCCAGCAGTCCTGGCTCCTACGAGCAGTACTTC.

Only a few counts were recorded for this clone. This chain joins TRBV7-9 and TRBJ1-2; D remains unclear. This CDR3 is built from 13 residues. V lost 5 bases, J lost 8 bases, and 15 bases lay in between. In germline, CDR1 is SEHNR, CDR2 FQNEAQ (reference sequence). This chain's CDR3 is CASSPRRVDGYTF. CDR3 in DNA: TGTGCCAGCAGCCCCCGAAGGGTGGACGGCTACACCTTC. Supplemented by reference TRBV7-9 and TRBJ1-2, the full variable domain reads DTGVSQNPRHKITKRGQNVTFRCDPISEHNRLYWYRQTLGQGPEFLTYFQNEAQLEKSRLLSDRFSAERPKGSFSTLEIQRTEQGDSAMYLCASSPRRVDGYTFGSGTRLTVV.

The rearrangement joins TRBV5-8 to TRBJ2-6, with 12 bases fitting TRBD1. There are 17 residues in the CDR3. V shed 4 bases, J shed 3 bases, and the junction held 5 bases outside the gene matches. In germline, CDR1 is SGHTS, CDR2 YDEGEE. The CDR3 DNA reads as TGTGCCAGCAGCACGGGACAGGGGGCCCTTGGGGCCAACGTCCTGACTTTC. This gives the protein CASSTGQGALGANVLTF.

CDR3 in DNA: TGTGCCAGCAGTGATCGTCCAGGGGATAGCTCACCCCTCCACTTT. It encodes CASSDRPGDSSPLHF. The genes are TRBV6-1 and TRBJ1-6; TRBD1 might be the D (6 bases). V dropped 3 bases and J dropped 10 bases, with 16 bases sitting between them. The CDR3 is made up of 15 amino acids. Germline V gene data show CDR1 as MNHNS and CDR2 as SASEGT.

A few counts support this clone. The rearrangement joins TRBV9 to TRBJ1-6; 10 nucleotides match TRBD1. The CDR3 contains 12 residues. J lost 17 bases, V lost 7 bases, and 9 bases had no gene match. The germline gives CDR1 SGDLS, CDR2 YYNGEE. Written as DNA, the CDR3 is TGTGCCAGCGGGGACAGGGGAAAGGCGGTCCACTTT. This translates into CASGDRGKAVHF.

The chain uses TRBV4-3 and TRBJ2-3; 10 positions match TRBD2. Germline lookup yields CDR1 LGHNA and CDR2 YSLEER. This CDR3 is 20 amino acids long. V shed 1 base and J 2 bases; nucleotides not matched to a gene: 15. The CDR3 DNA reads TGCGCCAGCAGCCAAGGTCAGGGGATAGGTGGGACTAGCGACACAGATACGCAGTATTTT. This translates into CASSQGQGIGGTSDTDTQYF.

The gene calls are TRBV12-5 and TRBJ2-2; D ambiguous. Germline CDR1 LGHNT, CDR2 FRNRAP. The CDR3 runs 15 residues. Deletions cut 2 bases from V and 1 base from J, with 8 bases between. CDR3 in DNA: TGTGCTAGTGGTTTGTGGAGTAAGAACACCGGGGAGCTGTTTTTT. Translation: CASGLWSKNTGELFF.

Worth noting for this clone: At one boundary the junction diverges from the germline segment, which might be a read error. Other DNA variants within this sample encode the same CDR3. The CDR3 DNA sequence: TGTGCTAGCAGCCCTAGCTCTGGGGCCAACGTCCTGACTTTC. Translating it yields CASSPSSGANVLTF. The genes are TRBV7-7 and TRBJ2-6; D unresolved. The CDR3 totals 14 residues. CDR1 is SSHAT, CDR2 FNYEAQ, per germline (reference sequence).

The rearrangement joins TRBV4-1 to TRBJ2-2, with 7 bases that match TRBD2. Germline V gene sequence: CDR1 MGHRA, CDR2 YSYEKL. There are 14 residues in the CDR3. Trimming at V came to 6 bases and at J to 1 base, leaving 2 bases not matched to a gene. The CDR3 spells CASSGGENTGELFF. CDR3 DNA sequence: TGCGCCAGCAGTGGGGGGGAGAACACCGGGGAGCTGTTTTTT.

The chain joins TRBV5-6 to TRBJ1-2; no reliable D call. V gave up 3 bases and J gave up 8 bases, with 11 bases separating them. The CDR3 length is 12 residues. From germline, CDR1 is SGHDT and CDR2 YYEEEE. The CDR3 nucleotides are TGTGCCAGCAGCTATCTAGCGGTCGGCTACACCTTC. Translation: CASSYLAVGYTF.

The chain couples TRBV4-1 to TRBJ1-5; 9 bases line up with TRBD1. The CDR3 is 18 amino acids. CDR1 and CDR2 (germline): MGHRA, YSYEKL. V lost 3 bases and J lost 6; bases outside the gene matches: 15. The CDR3 here is CASSHEPGQGIAGQPQHF. The DNA of the CDR3 is TGCGCCAGCAGCCACGAACCGGGACAGGGCATCGCAGGTCAGCCCCAGCATTTT.

The chain is built from TRBV6-1 and TRBJ2-7, with D perhaps matching TRBD2 (5 bases). CDR3 length: 13 residues. The V gene lost 7 bases and the J gene lost 1 base, with 11 bases spanning the gap. Germline CDR1 and CDR2: MNHNS and SASEGT. The CDR3 bases are TGTGCCAGCACAGCGGCTACTTCCTACGAGCAGTACTTC. Residues: CASTAATSYEQYF.

The V and J genes are TRBV18 and TRBJ1-5; 10 bases are a match to TRBD1. Germline V gene data show CDR1 as KGHSH and CDR2 as LQKENI. The CDR3 covers 21 residues. After removal of 4 bases from V and 3 bases from J, the junction contained 21 bases not matched to a gene. The DNA of the CDR3 is TGTGCCAGCTCACAACCACAGCGAGACAGGGGGCCTCCGCCTATCAATCAGCCCCAGCATTTT. Its protein product is CASSQPQRDRGPPPINQPQHF.

This clone was detected only a few times. The chain employs TRBV11-2 and TRBJ1-1; D uncertain. The CDR3 runs 13 residues. The V and J ends lost 3 bases and 3 bases respectively, with 8 bases between them. The V gene's germline CDR1 is SGHAT and CDR2 FQNNGV. As DNA, the CDR3 is TGTGCCAGCAGCTTCACTTCGGACACTGAAGCTTTCTTT. Residues: CASSFTSDTEAFF. Using reference TRBV11-2 and TRBJ1-1 for the parts outside the CDR3, the full variable domain is EAGVAQSPRYKIIEKRQSVAFWCNPISGHATLYWYQQILGQGPKLLIQFQNNGVVDDSQLPKDRFSAERLKGVDSTLKIQPAKLEDSAVYLCASSFTSDTEAFFGQGTRLTVV.

Note on this clone: The junction departs from germline at one end; a sequencing error may be responsible. The rearrangement uses TRBV5-1 and TRBJ2-2; D unclear. The CDR3 spans 12 residues. Germline CDR1 is SGHRS and CDR2 is YFSETQ. The CDR3 DNA sequence: TGTGCCAGCAGCTTCGCCACCGGGGAGCTGTTTTTT. Its protein is CASSFATGELFF.